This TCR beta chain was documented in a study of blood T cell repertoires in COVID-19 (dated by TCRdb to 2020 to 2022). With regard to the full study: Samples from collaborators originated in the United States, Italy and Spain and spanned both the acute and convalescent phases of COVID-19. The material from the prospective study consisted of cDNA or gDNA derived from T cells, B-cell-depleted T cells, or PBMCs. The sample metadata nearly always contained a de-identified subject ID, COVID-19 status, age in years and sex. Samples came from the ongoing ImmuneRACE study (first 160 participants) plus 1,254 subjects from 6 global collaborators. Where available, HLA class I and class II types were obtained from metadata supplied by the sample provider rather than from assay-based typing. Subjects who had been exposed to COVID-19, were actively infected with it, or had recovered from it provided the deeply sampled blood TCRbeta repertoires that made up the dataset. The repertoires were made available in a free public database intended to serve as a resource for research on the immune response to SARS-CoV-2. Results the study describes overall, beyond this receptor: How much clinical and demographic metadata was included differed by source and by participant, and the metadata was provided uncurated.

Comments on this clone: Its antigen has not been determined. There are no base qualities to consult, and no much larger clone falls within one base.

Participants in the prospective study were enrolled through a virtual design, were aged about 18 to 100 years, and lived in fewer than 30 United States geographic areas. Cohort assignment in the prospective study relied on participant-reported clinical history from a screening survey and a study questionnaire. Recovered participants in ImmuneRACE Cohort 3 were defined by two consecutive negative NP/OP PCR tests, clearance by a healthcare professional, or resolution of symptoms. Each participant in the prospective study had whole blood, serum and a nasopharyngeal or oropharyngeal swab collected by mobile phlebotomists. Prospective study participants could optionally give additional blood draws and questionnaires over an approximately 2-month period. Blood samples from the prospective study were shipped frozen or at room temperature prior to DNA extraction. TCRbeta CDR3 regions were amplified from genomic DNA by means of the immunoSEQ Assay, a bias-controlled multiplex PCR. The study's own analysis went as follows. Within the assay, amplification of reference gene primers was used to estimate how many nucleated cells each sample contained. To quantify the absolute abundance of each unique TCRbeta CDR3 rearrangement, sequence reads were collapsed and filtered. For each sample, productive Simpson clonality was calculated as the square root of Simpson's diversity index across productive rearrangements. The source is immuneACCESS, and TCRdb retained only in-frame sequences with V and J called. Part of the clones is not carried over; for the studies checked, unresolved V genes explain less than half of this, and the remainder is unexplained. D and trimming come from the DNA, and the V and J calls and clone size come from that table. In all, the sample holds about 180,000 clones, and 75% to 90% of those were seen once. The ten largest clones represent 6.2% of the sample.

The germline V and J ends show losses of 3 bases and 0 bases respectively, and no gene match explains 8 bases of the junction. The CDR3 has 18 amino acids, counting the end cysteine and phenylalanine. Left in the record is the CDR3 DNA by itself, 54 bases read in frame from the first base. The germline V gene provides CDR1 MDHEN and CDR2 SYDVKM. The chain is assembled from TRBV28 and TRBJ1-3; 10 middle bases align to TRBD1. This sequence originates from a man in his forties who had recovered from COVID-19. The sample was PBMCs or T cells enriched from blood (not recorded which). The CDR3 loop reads CASSFSGTGDHSGNTIYF. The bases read TGTGCCAGCAGTTTTTCCGGGACAGGGGACCACTCTGGAAACACCATATATTTT.